Listed below are T cell receptor beta chains from one sample, sequenced in a study of T-cell memory formation after mild COVID-19. TCRdb reanalysed the 5' RACE reads using MiXCR and keeps one entry per CDR3 protein. The sample has 450,000 to 650,000 distinct CDR3 sequences; 20% are singletons. Sequencing was performed on PBMCs or a T cell subset sorted from them (not recorded which). The source is an adult woman who had mild COVID-19 (a few samples of this study predate the infection). Cell type and time point are not known. Each CDR3 is given with its conserved first and last residue. D genes are given only for firm matches. Clone size, where shown, is once, few, many, or a class for clones that have expanded.

d_gene: .; abundance: .; j_gene: TRBJ2-2; v_gene: TRBV29-1; CDR3nt: TGCAGCGTTGAAGTGGGACACACGAACACCGGGGAGCTGTTTTTT; CDR3aa: CSVEVGHTNTGELFF
d_gene: .; abundance: once; j_gene: TRBJ1-3; v_gene: TRBV6-5; CDR3nt: TGTGCCAGCAGATTTCTCCGGGACGGGACCTCCTCTGGAAACACCATATATTTT; CDR3aa: CASRFLRDGTSSGNTIYF
d_gene: .; abundance: .; j_gene: TRBJ2-3; v_gene: TRBV9; CDR3nt: TGTGCCAGCAGCGTTGACGGGGGACGCACAGATACGCAGTATTTT; CDR3aa: CASSVDGGRTDTQYF
d_gene: TRBD2; abundance: few; j_gene: TRBJ2-2; v_gene: TRBV24-1; CDR3nt: TGTGCCACCAGGGACGGGACTAGCGGAGCAACCGGGGAGCTGTTTTTT; CDR3aa: CATRDGTSGATGELFF
d_gene: TRBD1; abundance: .; j_gene: TRBJ2-5; v_gene: TRBV15; CDR3nt: TGTGCCACCAGCCGACGACAGGGTCGAGGGGAGACCCAGTACTTC; CDR3aa: CATSRRQGRGETQYF
d_gene: .; abundance: many; j_gene: TRBJ2-1; v_gene: TRBV20-1; CDR3nt: TGCAGTGCTAGCGATCAAAGGACGGACTACAATGAGCAGTTCTTC; CDR3aa: CSASDQRTDYNEQFF
d_gene: .; abundance: once; j_gene: TRBJ2-7; v_gene: TRBV20-1; CDR3nt: TGCAGTGTTACCCCCCCGGGGTCCTACGAGCAGTACTTC; CDR3aa: CSVTPPGSYEQYF
d_gene: .; abundance: many; j_gene: TRBJ2-2; v_gene: TRBV4-3; CDR3nt: TGCGCCAGCAGCCAGACAGGCGCGACACCCGGGGAGCTGTTTTTT; CDR3aa: CASSQTGATPGELFF
d_gene: TRBD2; abundance: .; j_gene: TRBJ2-1; v_gene: TRBV12-3/TRBV12-4; CDR3nt: TGTGCCAGCAGTTTAGCGCTGCGACTAGCCCACGGCGATGAGCAGTTCTTC; CDR3aa: CASSLALRLAHGDEQFF
d_gene: .; abundance: .; j_gene: TRBJ2-3; v_gene: TRBV7-9; CDR3nt: TGTGCCAGCAGCTCCCTGCAAGATACGCAGTATTTT; CDR3aa: CASSSLQDTQYF
d_gene: TRBD1; abundance: few; j_gene: TRBJ1-1; v_gene: TRBV3-1; CDR3nt: TGTGCCAGCAGCCAAGCCGGGACAGCTGGCCCCCTTGAAGCTTTCTTT; CDR3aa: CASSQAGTAGPLEAFF
d_gene: .; abundance: few; j_gene: TRBJ2-1; v_gene: TRBV5-1; CDR3nt: TGCGCCAGCAGCTTAGGAGTCGACAGGAACAATGAGCAGTTCTTC; CDR3aa: CASSLGVDRNNEQFF
d_gene: .; abundance: few; j_gene: TRBJ2-1; v_gene: TRBV29-1; CDR3nt: TGCAGCGTTGAATCATTTGCTGGGCAGTTCTTC; CDR3aa: CSVESFAGQFF
d_gene: .; abundance: .; j_gene: TRBJ1-2; v_gene: TRBV18; CDR3nt: TGTGCCAGCTCACCGACAGACGGCTACTATGGCTACACCTTC; CDR3aa: CASSPTDGYYGYTF
d_gene: TRBD2; abundance: .; j_gene: TRBJ2-7; v_gene: TRBV13; CDR3nt: TGTGCCAGCAGCTCCGGGACTAGCGGGGAATACGAGCAGTACTTC; CDR3aa: CASSSGTSGEYEQYF
d_gene: .; abundance: few; j_gene: TRBJ2-7; v_gene: TRBV7-8; CDR3nt: TGTGCCAGCAGCTTAGAGCCTGACAGATTAGCCTACGAGCAGTACTTC; CDR3aa: CASSLEPDRLAYEQYF
d_gene: TRBD1; abundance: .; j_gene: TRBJ1-4; v_gene: TRBV7-9; CDR3nt: TGTGCCAGCAGCTTATCTCAGGGGGGTGAAAAACTGTTTTTT; CDR3aa: CASSLSQGGEKLFF
d_gene: TRBD1; abundance: few; j_gene: TRBJ1-1; v_gene: TRBV19; CDR3nt: TGTGCCAGTACGAGGGGGACAGGGGGTACTGAAGCTTTCTTT; CDR3aa: CASTRGTGGTEAFF
d_gene: TRBD2; abundance: .; j_gene: TRBJ2-3; v_gene: TRBV27; CDR3nt: TGTGCCAGCAGTTTTACCCCGGGACTAATCCCGTCGCAGTATTTT; CDR3aa: CASSFTPGLIPSQYF
d_gene: .; abundance: .; j_gene: TRBJ1-1; v_gene: TRBV30; CDR3nt: TGTGCCTGGAACGACATGAGACCTAAAGCTTTCTTT; CDR3aa: CAWNDMRPKAFF
d_gene: TRBD2; abundance: .; j_gene: TRBJ2-1; v_gene: TRBV18; CDR3nt: TGTGCCAGCTCACCACTTAGGGCGGGGGACAATGAGCAGTTCTTC; CDR3aa: CASSPLRAGDNEQFF
d_gene: TRBD1; abundance: few; j_gene: TRBJ2-5; v_gene: TRBV6-2/TRBV6-3; CDR3nt: TGTGCCAGCAGTTACGCGACAGGGTTCCAAGAGACCCAGTACTTC; CDR3aa: CASSYATGFQETQYF
d_gene: TRBD1; abundance: .; j_gene: TRBJ1-1; v_gene: TRBV12-3/TRBV12-4; CDR3nt: TGTGCCAGCAGCGACAGGGGGCCAACTGAAGCTTTCTTT; CDR3aa: CASSDRGPTEAFF
d_gene: TRBD1; abundance: .; j_gene: TRBJ2-3; v_gene: TRBV7-3; CDR3nt: TGTGCCAGCAGCTACGACAGGGGGCCAGGAGATACGCAGTATTTT; CDR3aa: CASSYDRGPGDTQYF
d_gene: TRBD1; abundance: .; j_gene: TRBJ1-1; v_gene: TRBV20-1; CDR3nt: TGCAGTGCCCCGAGGGGGCGACAGGACCACATCGAAGCTTTCTTT; CDR3aa: CSAPRGRQDHIEAFF
d_gene: TRBD1; abundance: few; j_gene: TRBJ2-2; v_gene: TRBV6-6; CDR3nt: TGTGCCAGCAGTTACCCCCCAGGGGGGACAGGTACCAACGGAGACACCGGGGAGCTGTTTTTT; CDR3aa: CASSYPPGGTGTNGDTGELFF
d_gene: TRBD2; abundance: .; j_gene: TRBJ2-7; v_gene: TRBV20-1; CDR3nt: TGCAGTGCGGGAGGGACTCCCCCCGCCGAGCAGTACTTC; CDR3aa: CSAGGTPPAEQYF
d_gene: .; abundance: many; j_gene: TRBJ2-5; v_gene: TRBV7-9; CDR3nt: TGTGCCAGCAGGCCAACCTTTTCCAGGGAGTGGGAGACCCAGTACTTC; CDR3aa: CASRPTFSREWETQYF
d_gene: TRBD1; abundance: few; j_gene: TRBJ1-3; v_gene: TRBV9; CDR3nt: TGTGCCAGCAGCGCACTGGACAGGTCCTCTGGAAACACCATATATTTT; CDR3aa: CASSALDRSSGNTIYF
d_gene: .; abundance: few; j_gene: TRBJ1-1; v_gene: TRBV12-3/TRBV12-4; CDR3nt: TGTGCCAGCAGTCCCCGTATCTTTTGGGCCACTGAAGCTTTCTTT; CDR3aa: CASSPRIFWATEAFF
d_gene: .; abundance: few; j_gene: TRBJ2-1; v_gene: TRBV3-1; CDR3nt: TGTGCCAGCACCCCACGGCATTACAATGAGCAGTTCTTC; CDR3aa: CASTPRHYNEQFF
d_gene: .; abundance: .; j_gene: TRBJ2-6; v_gene: TRBV3-1; CDR3nt: TGTGCCAGCAGCCAAGTGAGGAGAGGAGTCTCTGGGGCCAACGTCCTGACTTTC; CDR3aa: CASSQVRRGVSGANVLTF
d_gene: .; abundance: .; j_gene: TRBJ1-5; v_gene: TRBV28; CDR3nt: TGTGCCAGCAGTTTAGTGGGAGGGAATTTACAGCCCCAGCATTTT; CDR3aa: CASSLVGGNLQPQHF
d_gene: TRBD1; abundance: .; j_gene: TRBJ2-7; v_gene: TRBV7-2; CDR3nt: TGTGCCAGCAGCTTAAACTCCGGGACAGGGACCGTCGAGCAGTACTTC; CDR3aa: CASSLNSGTGTVEQYF
d_gene: TRBD1; abundance: .; j_gene: TRBJ2-2; v_gene: TRBV5-1; CDR3nt: TGCGCCAGCAGCTTGAGGACAGGATCCGGGGAGCTGTTTTTT; CDR3aa: CASSLRTGSGELFF
d_gene: .; abundance: few; j_gene: TRBJ2-5; v_gene: TRBV29-1; CDR3nt: TGCAGCGCCCGTAAACAGTTAGAGACCCAGTACTTC; CDR3aa: CSARKQLETQYF
d_gene: .; abundance: .; j_gene: TRBJ2-7; v_gene: TRBV11-2; CDR3nt: TGTGCCAGCAGCTTAATCGGGGTCTCCTACGAGCAGTACTTC; CDR3aa: CASSLIGVSYEQYF
d_gene: .; abundance: .; j_gene: TRBJ2-1; v_gene: TRBV6-2/TRBV6-3; CDR3nt: TGTGCCAGCAGTTACTCCCCGAGGGGGGGCCTCTACAATGAGCAGTTCTTC; CDR3aa: CASSYSPRGGLYNEQFF
d_gene: TRBD1; abundance: .; j_gene: TRBJ2-5; v_gene: TRBV27; CDR3nt: TGTGCCAGCAGTTTCGGAGTGTCCCGGAGGGACAGGGAAGAGACCCAGTACTTC; CDR3aa: CASSFGVSRRDREETQYF
d_gene: TRBD2; abundance: few; j_gene: TRBJ2-1; v_gene: TRBV29-1; CDR3nt: TGCAGCGTTGAACCTAGCGGGAGGCCAAAGAATTACAATGAGCAGTTCTTC; CDR3aa: CSVEPSGRPKNYNEQFF
d_gene: .; abundance: .; j_gene: TRBJ2-7; v_gene: TRBV20-1; CDR3nt: TGCAGTGCTAGAGCGAGAAGCGGATCCTCCTACGAGCAGTACTTC; CDR3aa: CSARARSGSSYEQYF
d_gene: TRBD2; abundance: .; j_gene: TRBJ2-3; v_gene: TRBV6-2/TRBV6-3; CDR3nt: TGTGCCAGCGGCCGACTAGCGGGAGGGCCGGTAGATACGCAGTATTTT; CDR3aa: CASGRLAGGPVDTQYF
d_gene: TRBD2; abundance: .; j_gene: TRBJ2-1; v_gene: TRBV19; CDR3nt: TGTGCCAGCCCGAACACTAGCGGGCTTGGAAATGAGCAGTTCTTC; CDR3aa: CASPNTSGLGNEQFF
d_gene: .; abundance: .; j_gene: TRBJ1-1; v_gene: TRBV15; CDR3nt: TGTGCCACCAGCAGTGACAGAGCAAACACTGAAGCTTTCTTT; CDR3aa: CATSSDRANTEAFF
d_gene: .; abundance: .; j_gene: TRBJ1-1; v_gene: TRBV12-3/TRBV12-4; CDR3nt: TGTGCCAGCAGTTCCACCTCTCGGGTCACTGAAGCTTTCTTT; CDR3aa: CASSSTSRVTEAFF
d_gene: TRBD2; abundance: few; j_gene: TRBJ2-1; v_gene: TRBV20-1; CDR3nt: TGCAGTGCTAGAGATCTCGGGGGGTGGGACAATGAGCAGTTCTTC; CDR3aa: CSARDLGGWDNEQFF
d_gene: TRBD1; abundance: few; j_gene: TRBJ2-1; v_gene: TRBV12-3/TRBV12-4; CDR3nt: TGTGCCAGCAGTTTTCGGACAGGGGGGCGGGATGAGCAGTTCTTC; CDR3aa: CASSFRTGGRDEQFF
d_gene: TRBD2; abundance: .; j_gene: TRBJ2-1; v_gene: TRBV6-5; CDR3nt: TGTGCCAGCAGTAGACTGACGGGACTCCTAGCGGGGGAGCAGTTCTTC; CDR3aa: CASSRLTGLLAGEQFF
d_gene: .; abundance: .; j_gene: TRBJ1-2; v_gene: TRBV27; CDR3nt: TGTGCCAGCAGTACAGGTCTCTATGGTGACTACACCTTC; CDR3aa: CASSTGLYGDYTF
d_gene: .; abundance: .; j_gene: TRBJ2-1; v_gene: TRBV6-1; CDR3nt: TGTGCCATTACGGAATACAATGAGCAGTTCTTC; CDR3aa: CAITEYNEQFF
d_gene: .; abundance: few; j_gene: TRBJ2-7; v_gene: TRBV7-2; CDR3nt: TGTGCCAGCAGCTTAGTCGCAGGGGCCTCCTACGAGCAGTACTTC; CDR3aa: CASSLVAGASYEQYF
d_gene: TRBD2; abundance: many; j_gene: TRBJ2-7; v_gene: TRBV4-3; CDR3nt: TGCGCCAGCAGCCTACTAGCGGGAGGAAGTTACGAGCAGTACTTC; CDR3aa: CASSLLAGGSYEQYF
d_gene: .; abundance: .; j_gene: TRBJ2-5; v_gene: TRBV7-6; CDR3nt: TGTGCCAGCAGCCAAGGAGGGCCCCAAGAGACCCAGTACTTC; CDR3aa: CASSQGGPQETQYF
d_gene: .; abundance: .; j_gene: TRBJ1-2; v_gene: TRBV7-9; CDR3nt: TGTGCCAGCAGCCCCGGCGAGCATAACTATGGCTACACCTTC; CDR3aa: CASSPGEHNYGYTF